The 8 T cell receptor beta chains listed next were all sequenced from one sample in a study of blood T cell repertoires in COVID-19. TCRdb's table, derived via immunoSEQ multiplex PCR, lists solely in-frame clones and lacks some. The table lists about 360,000 clones, around 84% of them singletons. Material for sequencing was peripheral blood. These receptor sequences come from a human donor with acute or convalescent COVID-19. The donor label of this sample is uncertain.

The chain is built from TRBV4-1 and TRBJ1-2, with D unresolved. CDR1 and CDR2 (germline): MGHRA, YSYEKL. Trimming took 0 bases from V and 3 from J, leaving 5 bases between them. This CDR3 has 13 amino acids. The CDR3 sequence: CASSQDGYYGYTF. The CDR3 region has the DNA TGCGCCAGCAGCCAAGACGGTTACTATGGCTACACCTTC.

This chain uses TRBV7-8 with TRBJ1-1; 8 positions match TRBD1. The germline CDR1 and CDR2 sequences are SGHVS and FQNEAQ. V gave up 2 bases and J gave up 4 bases; unmatched junction bases: 6. The CDR3 is made up of 15 amino acids. The CDR3 sequence: CASSLTSGQGTEAFF. The DNA of the CDR3 is TGTGCCAGCAGCTTAACTTCCGGACAGGGCACTGAAGCTTTCTTT.

This clone was recorded only once. The chain employs TRBV28 and TRBJ1-2; TRBD1 is a possible D gene (5 bases). Germline loops: CDR1 MDHEN, CDR2 SYDVKM. The length of the CDR3 is 13 residues. V dropped 4 bases and J dropped 4 bases, with 10 bases sitting between them. CDR3 DNA sequence: TGTGCCAGCAGTTCAGCGACAGTCTATGGCTACACCTTC. This codes for CASSSATVYGYTF.

This chain uses TRBV2 with TRBJ1-2; 7 positions match TRBD1. The V and J ends lost 3 bases and 4 bases, in that order; junction bases with no gene match: 2. The CDR3 totals 13 residues. Germline V lookup: CDR1 SNHLY, CDR2 FYNNEI. CDR3 loop: CASSEGQIYGYTF. CDR3 sequence (DNA): TGTGCCAGCAGTGAGGGACAGATCTATGGCTACACCTTC.

This clone was detected many times. V gene TRBV29-1 combines with J gene TRBJ1-3; weak D call: TRBD1 (5 bases). The CDR3 runs to 12 residues. The ends were cut back, 7 bases at V and 2 bases at J, with 9 bases in the middle. Germline-derived CDR1 and CDR2 are SQVTM and ANQGSEA. This CDR3 reads CSATGPGNTIYF. The CDR3 DNA is TGCAGCGCCACAGGCCCTGGAAACACCATATATTTT.

The chain is built from TRBV6-1 and TRBJ1-2; 8 bases align to TRBD1. After removal of 1 base from V and 5 bases from J, the junction contained 12 bases not matched to a gene. The CDR3 runs 17 residues. Germline V CDR1 and CDR2: MNHNS, SASEGT. The CDR3 DNA is TGTGCCAGCAGTGAAGGGACAGGGAGGGGTCTTAGGTATGGCTACACCTTC. Its translation: CASSEGTGRGLRYGYTF.

The rearrangement uses TRBV18 and TRBJ1-2; no definite D call. V was cut by 3 bases and J by 5 bases, with 16 bases left in between. The CDR3 is 15 residues long. Germline V CDR1 and CDR2: KGHSH, LQKENI. The CDR3 loop reads CASSPGSQSPYGYTF. CDR3 coding DNA: TGTGCCAGCTCACCTGGCAGTCAATCCCCTTATGGCTACACCTTC. The variable domain in full, with the rest retrieved from reference TRBV18 and TRBJ1-2, is NAGVMQNPRHLVRRRGQEARLRCSPMKGHSHVYWYRQLPEEGLKFMVYLQKENIIDESGMPKERFSAEFPKEGPSILRIQQVVRGDSAAYFCASSPGSQSPYGYTFGSGTRLTVV.

The chain is built from TRBV28 and TRBJ1-6, with D possibly being TRBD1 (5 bases). Trimming took off 5 bases at V and 7 bases at J, with 15 bases between the two ends. Per germline, CDR1 MDHEN and CDR2 SYDVKM. The CDR3 is 15 amino acids. The CDR3 here is CASSPGGGWNSPLHF. CDR3 nucleotides: TGTGCCAGCAGTCCCGGGGGGGGTTGGAATTCACCCCTCCACTTT.